This TCR beta chain was identified during a study of blood T cell repertoires in COVID-19. Study as a whole: There were acute and convalescent COVID-19 samples, and they came from the United States, Italy and Spain.

This CDR3 spans 14 amino acids. V was pared by 3 bases and J by 6 bases, with 4 bases of the junction left unmatched. The germline V gene has CDR1 LNHDA and CDR2 SQIVND (reference sequence). Produced via immunoSEQ multiplex PCR; TCRdb's table is partial and in-frame only. This table holds about 40,000 clones, about four fifths found once. This clone was found a few times. The chain couples TRBV19 to TRBJ1-5; the match to TRBD1 covers 8 bases. The specimen was peripheral blood. The TCR was taken from a woman aged 55-69 years with acute or convalescent COVID-19. The CDR3 is CASSIQGARQPQHF. CDR3 nucleotides: TGTGCCAGTAGTATCCAGGGGGCCCGTCAGCCCCAGCATTTT.